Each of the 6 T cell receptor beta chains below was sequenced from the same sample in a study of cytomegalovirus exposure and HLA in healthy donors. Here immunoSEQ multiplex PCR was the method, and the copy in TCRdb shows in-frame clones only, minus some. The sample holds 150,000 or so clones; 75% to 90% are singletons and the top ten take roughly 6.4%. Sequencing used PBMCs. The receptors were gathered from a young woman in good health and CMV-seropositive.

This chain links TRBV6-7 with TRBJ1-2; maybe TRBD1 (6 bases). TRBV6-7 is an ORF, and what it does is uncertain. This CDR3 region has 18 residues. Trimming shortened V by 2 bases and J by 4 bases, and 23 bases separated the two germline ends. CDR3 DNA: TGTGCCAGCAGTTACCCCCGCCCCGGGACACTACACTTCTATGGCTACACCTTC. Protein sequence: CASSYPRPGTLHFYGYTF.

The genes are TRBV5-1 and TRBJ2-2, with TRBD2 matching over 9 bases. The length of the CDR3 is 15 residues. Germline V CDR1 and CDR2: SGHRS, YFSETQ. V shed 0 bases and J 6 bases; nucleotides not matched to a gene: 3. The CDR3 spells CASSLGLAGSGELFF. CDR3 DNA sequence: TGCGCCAGCAGCTTGGGGCTAGCGGGGTCCGGGGAGCTGTTTTTT.

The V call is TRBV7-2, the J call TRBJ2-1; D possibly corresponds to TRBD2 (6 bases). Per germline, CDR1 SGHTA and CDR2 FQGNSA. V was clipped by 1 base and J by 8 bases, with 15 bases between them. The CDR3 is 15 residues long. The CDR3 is CASSLDTPSVYEQFF. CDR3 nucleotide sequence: TGTGCCAGCAGCTTAGATACGCCTAGCGTGTATGAGCAGTTCTTC. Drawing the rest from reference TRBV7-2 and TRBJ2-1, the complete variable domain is GAGVSQSPSNKVTEKGKDVELRCDPISGHTALYWYRQSLGQGLEFLIYFQGNSAPDKSGLPSDRFSAERTGGSVSTLTIQRTQQEDSAVYLCASSLDTPSVYEQFFGPGTRLTVL.

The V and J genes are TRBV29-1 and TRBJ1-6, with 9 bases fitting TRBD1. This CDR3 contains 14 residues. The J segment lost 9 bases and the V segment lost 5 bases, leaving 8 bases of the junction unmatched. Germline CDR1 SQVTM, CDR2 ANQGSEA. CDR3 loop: CSVQQGAETSPLHF. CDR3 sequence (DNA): TGCAGCGTTCAACAGGGGGCCGAAACTTCACCCCTCCACTTT.

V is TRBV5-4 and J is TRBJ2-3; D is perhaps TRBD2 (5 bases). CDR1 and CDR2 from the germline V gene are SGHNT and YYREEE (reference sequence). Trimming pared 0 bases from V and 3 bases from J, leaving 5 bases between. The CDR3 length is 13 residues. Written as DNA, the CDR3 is TGTGCCAGCAGCTTGGGAGGGACAGATACGCAGTATTTT. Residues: CASSLGGTDTQYF.

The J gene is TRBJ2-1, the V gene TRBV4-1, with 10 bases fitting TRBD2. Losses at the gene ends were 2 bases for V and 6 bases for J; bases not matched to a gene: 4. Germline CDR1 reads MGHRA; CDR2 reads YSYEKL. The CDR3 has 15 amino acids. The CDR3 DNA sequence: TGCGCCAGCAGCCAAACAGTAGCGGGGGGCAATGAGCAGTTCTTC. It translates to CASSQTVAGGNEQFF.